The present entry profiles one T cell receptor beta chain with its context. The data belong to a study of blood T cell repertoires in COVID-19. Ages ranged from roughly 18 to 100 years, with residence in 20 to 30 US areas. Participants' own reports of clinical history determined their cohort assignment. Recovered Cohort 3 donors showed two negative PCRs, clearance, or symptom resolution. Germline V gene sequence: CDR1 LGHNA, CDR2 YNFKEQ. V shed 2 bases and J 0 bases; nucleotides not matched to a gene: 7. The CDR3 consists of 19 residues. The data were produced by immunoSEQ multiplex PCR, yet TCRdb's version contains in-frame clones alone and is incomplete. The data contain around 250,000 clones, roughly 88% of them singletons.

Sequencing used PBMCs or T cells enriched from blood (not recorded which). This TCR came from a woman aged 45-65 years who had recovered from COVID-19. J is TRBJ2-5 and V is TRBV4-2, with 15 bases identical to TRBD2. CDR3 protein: CASSQLGLAGGPHQETQYF. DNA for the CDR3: TGTGCCAGCAGCCAACTGGGACTAGCGGGAGGCCCGCACCAAGAGACCCAGTACTTC.